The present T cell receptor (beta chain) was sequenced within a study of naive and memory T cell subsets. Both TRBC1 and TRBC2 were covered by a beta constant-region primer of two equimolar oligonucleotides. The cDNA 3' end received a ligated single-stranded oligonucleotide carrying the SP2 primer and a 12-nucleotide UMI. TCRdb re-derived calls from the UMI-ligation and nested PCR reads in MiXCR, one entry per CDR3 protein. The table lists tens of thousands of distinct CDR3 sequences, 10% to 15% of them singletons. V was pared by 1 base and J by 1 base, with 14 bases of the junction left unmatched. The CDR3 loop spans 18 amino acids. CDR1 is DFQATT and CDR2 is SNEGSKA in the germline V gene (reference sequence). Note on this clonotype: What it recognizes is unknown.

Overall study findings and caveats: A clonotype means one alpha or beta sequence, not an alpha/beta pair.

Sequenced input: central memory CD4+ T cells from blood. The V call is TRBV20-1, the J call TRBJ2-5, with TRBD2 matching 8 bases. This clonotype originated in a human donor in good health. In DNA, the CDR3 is TGCAGTGCTAGAGGTCAGGGAAGCGGGAGAGGTAGCCAAGAGACCCAGTACTTC. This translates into CSARGQGSGRGSQETQYF.